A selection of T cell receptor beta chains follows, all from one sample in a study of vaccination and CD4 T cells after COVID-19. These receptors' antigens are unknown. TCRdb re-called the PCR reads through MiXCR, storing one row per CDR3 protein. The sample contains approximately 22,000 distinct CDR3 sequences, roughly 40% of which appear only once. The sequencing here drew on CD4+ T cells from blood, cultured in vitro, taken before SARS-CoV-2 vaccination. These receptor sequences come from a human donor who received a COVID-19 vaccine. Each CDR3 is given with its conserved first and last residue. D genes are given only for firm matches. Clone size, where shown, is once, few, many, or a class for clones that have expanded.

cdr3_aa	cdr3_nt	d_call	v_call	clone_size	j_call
CATSGGGLADLQETQYF	TGTGCCACCAGTGGCGGGGGACTAGCGGACCTCCAAGAGACCCAGTACTTC	TRBD2	TRBV24-1	.	TRBJ2-5
CASKGDGQYEQYF	TGTGCCAGTAAGGGAGACGGTCAGTACGAGCAGTACTTC	.	TRBV19	.	TRBJ2-7
CASSLAAADTQYF	TGCGCCAGCAGCTTGGCGGCAGCAGATACGCAGTATTTT	.	TRBV5-1	.	TRBJ2-3
CSVEKGADGYTF	TGCAGCGTTGAGAAGGGGGCGGATGGCTACACCTTC	TRBD1	TRBV29-1	.	TRBJ1-2
CASSLYPGATGETQYF	TGTGCCAGCAGCTTATACCCGGGGGCTACAGGAGAGACCCAGTACTTC	.	TRBV7-2	.	TRBJ2-5
CAWRRPGVNTGELFF	TGTGCCTGGAGACGTCCGGGGGTCAACACCGGGGAGCTGTTTTTT	.	TRBV30	few	TRBJ2-2
CASSPGTTAGNTIYF	TGTGCCAGCAGCCCCGGGACGACGGCTGGAAACACCATATATTTT	.	TRBV11-3	once	TRBJ1-3
CASSQDLRGETQYF	TGTGCCAGCAGCCAAGATCTCAGGGGAGAGACCCAGTACTTC	.	TRBV4-2	.	TRBJ2-5
CASSLQAISSYEQYF	TGTGCCAGCAGCCTACAGGCAATTAGCTCCTACGAGCAGTACTTC	.	TRBV7-8	.	TRBJ2-7
CASSRTGTGPSTDTQYF	TGCGCCAGCAGCCGCACCGGGACAGGTCCTTCCACAGATACGCAGTATTTT	TRBD1	TRBV4-1	.	TRBJ2-3
CASGLESAGTALSQPQHF	TGTGCTAGTGGTTTGGAATCGGCCGGGACAGCCCTTAGTCAGCCCCAGCATTTT	TRBD1	TRBV12-5	.	TRBJ1-5
CASSLDSTNTAYEQYF	TGCGCCAGCAGCTTGGACTCTACGAACACAGCTTACGAGCAGTACTTC	.	TRBV5-1	few	TRBJ2-7
CSAGLGQGVFAGPGYTF	TGCAGTGCTGGATTGGGACAGGGGGTATTTGCAGGACCTGGCTACACCTTC	TRBD1	TRBV20-1	.	TRBJ1-2
CASSPGTGGGSYGYTF	TGTGCCAGCAGTCCCGGGACAGGAGGGGGTAGCTATGGCTACACCTTC	TRBD1	TRBV12-3/TRBV12-4	few	TRBJ1-2
CASSLAGGGQPQHF	TGTGCCAGCAGTTTAGCAGGGGGCGGTCAGCCCCAGCATTTT	TRBD1	TRBV12-3/TRBV12-4	.	TRBJ1-5
CASSVMGMNTEAFF	TGTGCCAGCAGCGTCATGGGGATGAACACTGAAGCTTTCTTT	.	TRBV12-3/TRBV12-4	once	TRBJ1-1
CASSLVDFHQTQYF	TGTGCCAGCAGCTTAGTGGATTTCCACCAGACCCAGTACTTC	.	TRBV11-3	.	TRBJ2-5
CASSYSGVSYEQYF	TGTGCCAGCAGTTATTCAGGGGTCTCCTACGAGCAGTACTTC	.	TRBV27	.	TRBJ2-7
CSIQGMGEKLFF	TGCAGTATACAGGGTATGGGGGAAAAACTGTTTTTT	.	TRBV20-1	few	TRBJ1-4
CASSFQVNTEAFF	TGTGCCAGCAGCTTTCAGGTAAACACTGAAGCTTTCTTT	.	TRBV7-9	.	TRBJ1-1
CASSLGQGRYEQYF	TGTGCCAGCAGCTTAGGACAGGGCAGATACGAGCAGTACTTC	TRBD1	TRBV7-9	few	TRBJ2-7
CASSGVPYNEQFF	TGTGCCAGCAGTGGGGTCCCTTACAATGAGCAGTTCTTC	.	TRBV25-1	few	TRBJ2-1
CSASPGGPLQNTDTQYF	TGCAGTGCTAGTCCGGGGGGCCCCCTACAAAACACAGATACGCAGTATTTT	.	TRBV20-1	few	TRBJ2-3
CATSDLDRGQETQYF	TGTGCCACCAGTGATTTGGACAGGGGGCAAGAGACCCAGTACTTC	TRBD1	TRBV24-1	.	TRBJ2-5
CASADTRTGGLGGYTF	TGTGCCAGCGCTGATACCCGGACAGGGGGCTTAGGTGGCTACACCTTC	TRBD1	TRBV25-1	.	TRBJ1-2
CASSYSKTDEQYF	TGTGCCAGCAGTTACTCGAAGACGGACGAGCAGTACTTC	.	TRBV6-2/TRBV6-3	.	TRBJ2-7
CASSPEWDRGDEQFF	TGTGCCAGCTCACCAGAGTGGGACAGGGGGGATGAGCAGTTCTTC	TRBD1	TRBV18	.	TRBJ2-1
CASSLDREETQYF	TGTGCCAGCAGCTTAGACAGGGAAGAGACCCAGTACTTC	.	TRBV7-6	few	TRBJ2-5
CSVALALGGYTF	TGCAGCGTTGCTCTGGCACTGGGTGGCTACACCTTC	.	TRBV29-1	.	TRBJ1-2